This note documents a single T cell receptor beta chain sequence. Each CDR3 protein is one row after TCRdb ran MiXCR on the 5' RACE reads. Of 540,000 or so distinct CDR3 sequences detected, 20% to 25% appear once; the ten largest clones hold 0.48%. This specimen comes from a study of identical twins. Germline CDR1 and CDR2: SGHNT and YYREEE (reference sequence). The CDR3 has 15 residues. With V trimmed by 6 bases and J by 8 bases, 10 bases remained unmatched. This sample was shared with a second study, whose subject was yellow fever vaccine responses in identical twins.

This clonotype was sampled from a woman aged 18-35 years in good health. The chain joins TRBV5-4 to TRBJ2-1, with 11 bases fitting TRBD2. Sequenced: CD4+ T cells sorted from blood. The CDR3 DNA follows: TGTGCCAGCAACTCCGGGACTAGCGGACCGGATGAGCAGTTCTTC. This translates into CASNSGTSGPDEQFF.